The next 27 T cell receptor beta chains were all read from a single sample in a study of tumor and adjacent non-tumor tissue in lung cancer. Three rounds of nested PCR, following a modified ARM-PCR protocol, produced the TCRbeta library. TCRdb reprocessed the multiplex PCR reads via MiXCR and lists one record per CDR3 protein. The sample has approximately 120,000 distinct CDR3 sequences; 66% are singletons. RNA was extracted from bulk tissue without any cell sorting. Source material: lung tumor tissue. The receptors were gathered from a man aged 25-40 years with non-small cell lung cancer.

This clonotype was seen many times. The chain carries TRBV11-2 and TRBJ2-5; D unclear. V was pared by 2 bases and J by 5 bases, with 9 bases between. The CDR3 contains 13 residues. The V gene's germline CDR1 is SGHAT and CDR2 FQNNGV. The CDR3 nucleotides are TGTGCCAGCAGCTTATCCCACGGGGAGACCCAGTACTTC. Its protein product is CASSLSHGETQYF.

The CDR3 spells CASCFSNRNTEAFF. In DNA, the CDR3 is TGTGCCAGCTGTTTCTCGAATCGGAACACTGAAGCTTTCTTT. This chain joins TRBV6-5 and TRBJ1-1; D unresolved. Deletions cut 8 bases from V and 1 base from J, with 14 bases between. The germline CDR1 and CDR2 sequences are MNHEY and SVGAGI. The CDR3 runs 14 residues.

This clonotype was picked up one time. The rearrangement uses TRBV6-5 and TRBJ2-6; no firm D call. CDR3 size: 15 residues. Germline V gene data show CDR1 as MNHEY and CDR2 as SVGAGI. The CDR3 sequence is CVTSIMISGANVLTF. For the CDR3, the DNA is TGTGTCACCTCTATCATGATCTCCGGGGCCAACGTCCTGACTTTC.

This clonotype was seen at least ten times. The rearrangement uses TRBV10-3 and TRBJ1-2; tentatively, D is TRBD1 (6 bases). Trimming pared 8 bases from V and 6 bases from J, leaving 19 bases between. There are 14 residues in the CDR3. Germline loops: CDR1 ENHRY, CDR2 SYGVKD. This CDR3 is CAIAKLGAEDGYTF. The CDR3 coding sequence is TGTGCCATCGCCAAACTGGGGGCGGAGGATGGCTACACCTTC.

This clonotype was seen a handful of times. This chain connects TRBV5-4 to TRBJ2-5; 8 nucleotides agree with TRBD2. Germline loops: CDR1 SGHNT, CDR2 YYREEE (reference sequence). This CDR3 region has 13 residues. Trimming cost V 6 bases and J 3 bases; bases outside gene matches: 4. In DNA, the CDR3 is TGTGCCAGCACGGGGGGGTTAGAAGAGACCCAGTACTTC. Its protein product is CASTGGLEETQYF.

As DNA, the CDR3 is TGTGCCAGCAGCTTGGGGGACAGGGTCCCATGGAGCTCCTACGAGCAGTACTTC. Protein product: CASSLGDRVPWSSYEQYF. This chain joins TRBV5-6 and TRBJ2-7; TRBD1 aligns across 9 bases. Germline V gives CDR1 SGHDT, CDR2 YYEEEE. Trimming took 0 bases from V and 0 from J; bases not matched to a gene: 10. The CDR3 consists of 18 residues.

Many counts were recorded for this clonotype. A much larger clone differs from this one at a single base, so this may be a read error. The chain carries TRBV11-2 and TRBJ1-3; TRBD1 matches 7 bases. CDR3 size: 14 residues. V shed 6 bases and J 8 bases; nucleotides not matched to a gene: 10. CDR1 SGHAT and CDR2 FQNNGV come from the germline V gene. The CDR3 nucleotides are TGTGCCAGCAGTTATGACAGGGCCGGAGACACCATATATTTT. Its translation: CASSYDRAGDTIYF.

In regard to this clonotype: One junction end does not reproduce the germline sequence, and a read error may be involved. The chain couples TRBV29-1 to TRBJ2-7; TRBD1 is a possible D gene (5 bases). Per germline, CDR1 SQVTM and CDR2 ANQGSEA. This CDR3 comprises 13 residues. DNA of the CDR3: TGCAACGTTGATGGGCAGGGCGCCTACGGGCAGTACTTC. As protein: CNVDGQGAYGQYF.

In this sample, this clonotype turned up many times. The chain is built from TRBV24-1 and TRBJ2-1; unclear D gene. This CDR3 is built from 17 residues. V lost 3 bases and J lost 0, with 14 bases in between. The germline CDR1 and CDR2 sequences are KGHDR and SFDVKD. The CDR3 sequence is CATSDPRRHSSYNEQFF. The CDR3 nucleotides read TGTGCCACCAGTGATCCCAGGAGACACAGCTCCTACAATGAGCAGTTCTTC.

Points on this clonotype: The CDR3 ends on some other residue instead of the conserved phenylalanine or tryptophan, so this is likely a read error. Because the CDR3's place on the DNA is in doubt, the DNA is left out and the CDR3 is given as listed by TCRdb. The gene calls are TRBV29-1 and TRBJ1-1; the table's D call TRBD1 went unverified against the DNA. The CDR3 region is 12 residues in length, termini included. Germline-derived CDR1 and CDR2 are SQVTM and ANQGSEA. The CDR3 spells CSVRDGYTEALL.

As regards this clonotype: Its ends do not fully match the called genes, so a read error is possible. The chain uses TRBV4-3 and TRBJ2-3; D possibly matches TRBD1 or TRBD2 (5 bases each). In germline, CDR1 is LGHNA, CDR2 YSLEER. The length of the CDR3 is 19 residues. CDR3 bases: TGCGCCAGCTGCCAAGAATCTGCAGGGAGATCTATGGGCACAGATACACAGTTTTTT. It specifies CASCQESAGRSMGTDTQFF.

The chain employs TRBV6-2 or TRBV6-3 and TRBJ2-1, with TRBD2 matching over 11 bases. CDR3 size: 14 residues. V lost 10 bases, J lost 9 bases, and 11 bases stayed unmatched. Germline V gives CDR1 MNHEY, CDR2 SVGEGT. The CDR3 here is CATLHSGGAREQFF. The CDR3 DNA sequence: TGTGCCACCCTCCATAGCGGGGGGGCCCGTGAGCAGTTCTTC.

In regard to this clonotype: A clone one base away is much larger, so this may be a read error. The rearrangement joins TRBV6-6 to TRBJ1-1; D is perhaps TRBD1 (5 bases). Germline-derived CDR1 and CDR2 are MNHNY and SVGAGI (reference sequence). V lost 6 bases and J 3 bases, leaving 8 bases between the germline ends. The CDR3 has 12 amino acids. CDR3 region: CASRPQDTEAFF. The CDR3 DNA reads as TGTGCCAGCAGACCACAGGACACTGAAGCTTTCTTT.

This clonotype was observed at least ten times. The rearrangement links TRBV12-3 or TRBV12-4 to TRBJ1-3; weak D call: TRBD1 (6 bases). Trimming removed 7 bases at V and 3 bases at J, with 13 bases between. The CDR3 loop spans 14 amino acids. CDR3 amino acids: CASNLGGIGNTIYF. CDR3 sequence (DNA): TGTGCCAGCAACCTAGGGGGGATTGGAAACACCATATATTTT.

Notes on this clonotype: A much larger clone differs from this one at a single base, so this may be a read error. Lacking the conserved final phenylalanine or tryptophan, this CDR3 likely reflects a read error. The chain recombines TRBV12-3 or TRBV12-4 with TRBJ2-7; TRBD1 aligns across 11 bases. V trimming: 5 bases; J trimming: 4 bases; junction bases outside the gene matches: 4. The CDR3 spans 14 residues. CDR3: CASSPGQGAYEQYI. Here the CDR3 DNA reads TGTGCCAGCAGTCCTGGACAGGGGGCGTACGAGCAGTACATC.

This clonotype was counted between two and nine times. The junction departs from the called germline gene at one end, perhaps through a read error. V and J are TRBV11-3 and TRBJ1-6; D not certain. CDR3 length: 15 residues. CDR1 and CDR2 from the germline V gene are SGHNT and YENEEA. The CDR3 DNA is TGTGCCAGCAGCTTAAACAGCCTATATAATTCACTCCTCCATTTT. This translates into CASSLNSLYNSLLHF.

A note on this clonotype: The junction shows a germline mismatch at one end, possibly a read error. The chain recombines TRBV20-1 with TRBJ2-1, with a weak D call TRBD2 (5 bases). Germline V gene sequence: CDR1 DFQATT, CDR2 SNEGSKA (reference sequence). This CDR3 comprises 14 residues. The CDR3 region is CNARNSGGISEQFF. DNA for the CDR3: TGCAATGCTAGAAATAGTGGAGGAATCAGTGAACAGTTCTTC.

The chain uses TRBV11-1 and TRBJ2-5, with 10 nucleotides matching TRBD2. The CDR3 totals 15 residues. V trimming: 4 bases; J trimming: 5 bases; junction bases outside the gene matches: 7. Germline CDR1 is SGHAT and CDR2 is FQDESV (reference sequence). In DNA, the CDR3 is TGTGCCAGCAGCTCTTCTGGGACTAGCGCGGAGACCCAGTACTTC. Translated, it gives CASSSSGTSAETQYF.

The table lists this clonotype with a count of one. The chain has TRBV6-5 and TRBJ2-3; D not resolved. Germline assignment: CDR1 MNHEY and CDR2 SVGAGI. The CDR3 spans 13 residues. The CDR3 bases are TGTACCAACAGCAACACCTCCGGAGATACGCAGTATTTT. Protein: CTNSNTSGDTQYF.

The rearrangement uses TRBV12-3 or TRBV12-4 and TRBJ2-3; D is perhaps TRBD1 (6 bases). Trimming took off 6 bases at V and 0 bases at J, with 10 bases between the two ends. This CDR3 spans 14 amino acids. The CDR3 nucleotides read TGTGCCAGCAGGGGCGACAGGAGCACAGATACGCAGTATTTT. It specifies CASRGDRSTDTQYF.

Turning to this clonotype: With a much larger clone just one base away, this may be a read error. The chain combines TRBV10-3 with TRBJ1-4; TRBD1 might be the D (6 bases). Germline V gives CDR1 ENHRY, CDR2 SYGVKD. With 3 bases removed from V and 0 bases from J, the gap between germline ends came to 11 bases. There are 16 residues in the CDR3. The CDR3 bases are TGTGCCATCAGTGACCAGGGGATCACAACTAATGAAAAACTGTTTTTT. This codes for CAISDQGITTNEKLFF.

This clonotype occurred many times. This chain uses TRBV11-2 with TRBJ2-1; maybe TRBD2 (6 bases). The ends were cut back, 5 bases at V and 7 bases at J, with 18 bases in the middle. CDR3 length: 15 amino acids. Germline V lookup: CDR1 SGHAT, CDR2 FQNNGV. The CDR3 protein is CASSLPGSGLNEQFF. The CDR3 bases are TGTGCCAGCAGCCTCCCCGGGAGTGGACTTAATGAGCAGTTCTTC.

Of note for this clonotype: Given a much more abundant clone one base away, this may be a read error. V and J are TRBV10-3 and TRBJ2-2; D possibly uses TRBD1 or TRBD2 (5 bases each). Germline assignment: CDR1 ENHRY and CDR2 SYGVKD. This CDR3 region has 14 residues. CDR3 sequence: CAIRGPANTRELFF. For the CDR3, the DNA is TGTGCCATCAGGGGACCTGCGAACACCAGGGAGCTGTTTTTT.

For this clonotype: At one end, the junction sequence differs from germline, possibly due to a read error. The rearrangement links TRBV6-2 or TRBV6-3 to TRBJ1-1; D remains ambiguous. The germline gives CDR1 MNHEY, CDR2 SVGEGT. This CDR3 region has 11 residues. Written as DNA, the CDR3 is TGTGTCAGCAGTTGGTTCACTGGAGCTTTCTTT. It yields the protein CVSSWFTGAFF.

Details on this clonotype: This CDR3 fails to terminate in the conserved phenylalanine or tryptophan, so it likely reflects a read error. The V call is TRBV29-1, the J call TRBJ2-7; tentatively, D is TRBD2 (6 bases). Germline loops: CDR1 SQVTM, CDR2 ANQGSEA. Trimming removed 1 base from V and 9 bases from J, with 13 bases in between. The CDR3 loop spans 12 amino acids. CDR3 residues: CSVEVSGTRQYL. CDR3 sequence (DNA): TGCAGCGTTGAAGTTAGCGGTACGAGGCAGTACCTC.

The chain uses TRBV11-2 and TRBJ1-3; weak D call: TRBD1 (5 bases). This CDR3 spans 13 amino acids. Per the germline V gene, CDR1 is SGHAT and CDR2 is FQNNGV. Trimming shortened V by 5 bases and J by 4 bases, and 9 bases separated the two germline ends. CDR3 sequence reads: CASSLGRGNTIYF. CDR3 sequence (DNA): TGTGCCAGCAGCCTGGGACGGGGAAACACCATATATTTT.

This clonotype was observed a handful of times. This chain links TRBV5-1 with TRBJ2-7, with TRBD1 as a possible D gene (6 bases). Germline V lookup: CDR1 SGHRS, CDR2 YFSETQ. Trimming removed 2 bases from V and 6 bases from J, with 12 bases in between. The length of the CDR3 is 13 residues. The CDR3 nucleotides read TGCGCCAGCAGCTTAACAGGGCTGGTCGAGCAGTACTTC. This encodes CASSLTGLVEQYF.